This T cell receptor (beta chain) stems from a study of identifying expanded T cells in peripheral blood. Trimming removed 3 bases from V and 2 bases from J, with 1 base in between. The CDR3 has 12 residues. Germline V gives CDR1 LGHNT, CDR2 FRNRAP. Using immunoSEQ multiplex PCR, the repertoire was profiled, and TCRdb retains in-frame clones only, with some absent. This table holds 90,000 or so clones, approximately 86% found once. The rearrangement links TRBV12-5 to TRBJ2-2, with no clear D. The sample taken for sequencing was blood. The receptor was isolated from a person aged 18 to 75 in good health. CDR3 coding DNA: TGTGCTAGTGGTTTAAACACCGGGGAGCTGTTTTTT. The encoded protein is CASGLNTGELFF. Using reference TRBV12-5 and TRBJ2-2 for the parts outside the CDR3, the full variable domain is DARVTQTPRHKVTEMGQEVTMRCQPILGHNTVFWYRQTMMQGLELLAYFRNRAPLDDSGMPKDRFSAEMPDATLATLKIQPSEPRDSAVYFCASGLNTGELFFGEGSRLTVL.